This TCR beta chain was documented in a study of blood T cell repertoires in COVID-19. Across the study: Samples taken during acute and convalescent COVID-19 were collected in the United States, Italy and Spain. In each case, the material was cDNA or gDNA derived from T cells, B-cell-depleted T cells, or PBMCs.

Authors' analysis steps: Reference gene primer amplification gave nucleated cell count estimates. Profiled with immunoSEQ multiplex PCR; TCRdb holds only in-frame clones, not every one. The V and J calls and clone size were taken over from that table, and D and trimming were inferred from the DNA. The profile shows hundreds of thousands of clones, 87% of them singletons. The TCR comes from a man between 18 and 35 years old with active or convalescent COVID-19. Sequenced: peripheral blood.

CDR3 loop: CASSVGGADTQYF. The DNA for the CDR3 is TGTGCCAGCAGCGTAGGAGGCGCAGATACGCAGTATTTT. The gene calls are TRBV9 and TRBJ2-3; no definite D call. Trimming cost V 0 bases and J 4 bases, with 6 bases left between them. The length of the CDR3 is 13 residues. Germline-derived CDR1 and CDR2 are SGDLS and YYNGEE.